The 26 T cell receptor beta chains in this list originate from one sample, sequenced in a study of patients and donors after allogeneic stem cell transplantation. TCRdb independently ran MiXCR on the RT-PCR reads; one entry per CDR3 protein. The sample lists 150,000 to 200,000 distinct CDR3 sequences; approximately 22% were seen once. The sequenced sample consisted of blood, either unsorted or a sorted T cell fraction (not recorded which). The receptors were gathered from a human donor who was either an allogeneic HSCT recipient or a stem cell or donor lymphocyte infusion donor (not recorded which). It is not recorded whose cells these are; they may come from a transplant donor.

This chain links TRBV20-1 with TRBJ1-5; TRBD1 aligns across 7 bases. This CDR3 spans 15 amino acids. Germline CDR1 reads DFQATT; CDR2 reads SNEGSKA (reference sequence). The V segment lost 3 bases and the J segment 5 bases; nucleotides outside the gene matches: 10. The CDR3 bases are TGCAGTGCTAGGAACCAACAGGGGCCCCATCAGCCCCAGCATTTT. It yields the protein CSARNQQGPHQPQHF.

The chain combines TRBV5-1 with TRBJ2-3; TRBD1 agrees at 8 bases. This CDR3 has 16 residues. Germline V gene sequence: CDR1 SGHRS, CDR2 YFSETQ. The V and J ends lost 2 bases and 5 bases, in that order; junction bases with no gene match: 10. The CDR3 nucleotides read TGCGCCAGCAGCTTCCTGAGAGGCAGGGGGCAAGATACGCAGTATTTT. This codes for CASSFLRGRGQDTQYF.

The rearrangement joins TRBV7-2 to TRBJ1-3; 8 positions match TRBD1. Looked up from germline, CDR1 is SGHTA and CDR2 is FQGNSA. Unmatched junction bases numbered 2, after V lost 3 bases and J lost 4 bases. CDR3 length: 14 amino acids. The DNA of the CDR3 is TGTGCCAGCAGCTTGGGACAGGCAGGAAACACCATATATTTT. Its translation: CASSLGQAGNTIYF.

This chain joins TRBV5-6 and TRBJ2-7; D not resolved. The V gene lost 0 bases and the J gene lost 5 bases, with 6 bases spanning the gap. Germline V gene lookup returns CDR1 SGHDT and CDR2 YYEEEE. The length of the CDR3 is 12 residues. CDR3 protein: CASSLVQDEQYF. The CDR3 nucleotides are TGTGCCAGCAGCTTGGTCCAAGACGAGCAGTACTTC.

This clonotype showed up just a few times. The chain joins TRBV20-1 to TRBJ1-2; TRBD1 aligns across 7 bases. The trim removed 5 bases at V and 0 bases at J, leaving 9 bases unmatched. The CDR3 is 15 residues long. CDR1 and CDR2 from the germline V gene are DFQATT and SNEGSKA (reference sequence). CDR3 nucleotides: TGCAGTGCTCAACAGGGGATTGTAGCTAACTATGGCTACACCTTC. This gives the protein CSAQQGIVANYGYTF.

V is TRBV5-1 and J is TRBJ2-1; unclear D gene. The CDR3 has 14 residues. The V end was cut by 0 bases, the J end by 3 bases, with 7 bases between. In germline, CDR1 is SGHRS, CDR2 YFSETQ. CDR3 sequence: CASSLEPYYNEQFF. Here the CDR3 DNA reads TGCGCCAGCAGCTTGGAGCCGTACTACAATGAGCAGTTCTTC.

This rearrangement joins TRBV20-1 to TRBJ2-3, with D hard to call. The V end was cut by 0 bases, the J end by 0 bases, with 16 bases between. CDR1 is DFQATT and CDR2 is SNEGSKA in the germline V gene (reference sequence). The length of the CDR3 is 17 residues. The CDR3 DNA reads TGCAGTGCTAGAGATTTTAAGGCACTTGGGAGCACAGATACGCAGTATTTT. Its translation is CSARDFKALGSTDTQYF.

V is TRBV6-6 and J is TRBJ1-5; D is uncertain. Trimming cost V 2 bases and J 6 bases, with 11 bases left between them. The CDR3 contains 14 residues. From germline, CDR1 is MNHNY and CDR2 SVGAGI (reference sequence). DNA of the CDR3: TGTGCCAGCAGTTACACACAGTTAGGTCAGCCCCAGCATTTT. Translation: CASSYTQLGQPQHF.

The gene calls are TRBV10-3 and TRBJ2-1; 8 nucleotides align to TRBD2. The V segment lost 10 bases and the J segment 3 bases; nucleotides outside the gene matches: 8. Germline V CDR1 and CDR2: ENHRY, SYGVKD. The length of the CDR3 is 14 residues. CDR3 in amino acids: CATLSGSLYNEQFF. CDR3 bases: TGTGCCACGCTAAGCGGGAGTCTCTACAATGAGCAGTTCTTC.

This sequence joins TRBV6-6 and TRBJ2-3; D is perhaps TRBD2 (6 bases). The CDR3 length is 15 residues. Trimming pared 5 bases from V and 7 bases from J, leaving 19 bases between. Looked up from germline, CDR1 is MNHNY and CDR2 is SVGAGI (reference sequence). Written as DNA, the CDR3 is TGTGCCAGCAGTCACGAGGAGGGAAATCTAAATACGCAGTATTTT. Translation gives CASSHEEGNLNTQYF.

The chain employs TRBV20-1 and TRBJ1-5; weak D call: TRBD1 (6 bases). The CDR3 is made up of 14 amino acids. Trimming cost V 3 bases and J 0 bases, with 9 bases left between them. Germline assignment: CDR1 DFQATT and CDR2 SNEGSKA (reference sequence). The CDR3 protein is CSARGTPSNQPQHF. CDR3 coding DNA: TGCAGTGCTAGGGGGACACCTAGCAATCAGCCCCAGCATTTT.

The table lists this clonotype with a few counts. This chain links TRBV3-1 with TRBJ2-7, with 8 bases aligning to TRBD2. CDR1 is LGHDT, CDR2 YNNKEL, per germline (reference sequence). V gave up 1 base and J gave up 4 bases; unmatched junction bases: 6. This CDR3 comprises 15 residues. CDR3 in DNA: TGTGCCAGCAGCCAAGTGCTAGGACTAGCATACGAGCAGTACTTC. Protein: CASSQVLGLAYEQYF.

The J gene is TRBJ1-1, the V gene TRBV29-1, with D tentatively TRBD1 (5 bases). Trimming took 3 bases from V and 0 from J, leaving 20 bases between them. The CDR3 consists of 17 residues. Germline assignment: CDR1 SQVTM and CDR2 ANQGSEA. The CDR3, as DNA: TGCAGCGTTGATGGGGGGGATGTCGGTCAATTGAACACTGAAGCTTTCTTT. The encoded protein is CSVDGGDVGQLNTEAFF. Full variable domain (outside the CDR3, taken from reference TRBV29-1 and TRBJ1-1): SAVISQKPSRDICQRGTSLTIQCQVDSQVTMMFWYRQQPGQSLTLIATANQGSEATYESGFVIDKFPISRPNLTFSTLTVSNMSPEDSSIYLCSVDGGDVGQLNTEAFFGQGTRLTVV.

This clonotype was picked up a small number of times. The V and J genes are TRBV19 and TRBJ1-1; the D is unclear. This CDR3 contains 13 residues. Germline V gives CDR1 LNHDA, CDR2 SQIVND (reference sequence). Trimming left V 7 bases short and J 2 bases short, with 11 bases between. The CDR3 DNA follows: TGTGCCAGTACCCCCCCGCGAAACACTGAAGCTTTCTTT. Translating gives CASTPPRNTEAFF.

This chain connects TRBV30 to TRBJ1-1; D is unresolved. CDR1 is GTSNPN, CDR2 SVGIG, per germline (reference sequence). The CDR3 runs 11 residues. The V and J ends lost 2 bases and 4 bases respectively, with 5 bases between them. As DNA, the CDR3 is TGTGCCTGGAGTAGTGTCACTGAAGCTTTCTTT. Its translation: CAWSSVTEAFF. The variable domain in full, completed from reference TRBV30 and TRBJ1-1, reads SQTIHQWPATLVQPVGSPLSLECTVEGTSNPNLYWYRQAAGRGLQLLFYSVGIGQISSEVPQNLSASRPQDRQFILSSKKLLLSDSGFYLCAWSSVTEAFFGQGTRLTVV.

This clonotype has only a few counts. The chain recombines TRBV3-1 with TRBJ2-3; TRBD1 is a possible D gene (5 bases). This CDR3 spans 15 amino acids. Germline CDR1 reads LGHDT; CDR2 reads YNNKEL (reference sequence). Trimming took 1 base from V and 5 from J, leaving 13 bases between them. The CDR3: CASSQGSPGLDTQYF. The DNA for the CDR3 is TGTGCCAGCAGCCAAGGCTCCCCAGGGCTAGATACGCAGTATTTT.

This clonotype has ten or more counts. CDR3 region: CASSGHRVPYTEAFF. For the CDR3, the DNA is TGTGCCAGCAGCGGGCACAGGGTACCCTACACTGAAGCTTTCTTT. This chain uses TRBV7-9 with TRBJ1-1; D is possibly TRBD1 (6 bases). Trimming took off 5 bases at V and 3 bases at J, with 16 bases between the two ends. There are 15 residues in the CDR3. Germline V gene lookup returns CDR1 SEHNR and CDR2 FQNEAQ (reference sequence).

The V gene is TRBV27, the J gene TRBJ2-2; D is uncertain. CDR1 is MNHEY and CDR2 is SMNVEV in the germline V gene (reference sequence). CDR3 length equals 14 residues. V was pared by 6 bases and J by 5 bases, with 13 bases between. The CDR3 bases are TGTGCCAGCAGACCCCAATTGGGGACCGGGGAGCTGTTTTTT. Translating it yields CASRPQLGTGELFF.

CDR3 loop: CSALKTGLALSGANVLTF. The CDR3 DNA reads as TGCAGTGCTTTAAAAACGGGACTAGCACTCTCTGGGGCCAACGTCCTGACTTTC. This chain connects TRBV20-1 to TRBJ2-6; 9 bases are a match to TRBD2. The V gene's germline CDR1 is DFQATT and CDR2 SNEGSKA (reference sequence). The CDR3 runs to 18 residues. V trimming: 5 bases; J trimming: 0 bases; junction bases outside the gene matches: 11.

This clonotype has at least ten counts. The gene calls are TRBV29-1 and TRBJ1-1; D is unclear. Germline-derived CDR1 and CDR2 are SQVTM and ANQGSEA. This CDR3 contains 13 residues. V was cut by 7 bases and J by 4 bases, with 16 bases left in between. The CDR3 region is CSAFPVAGTEAFF. The CDR3 nucleotides read TGCAGCGCCTTTCCCGTTGCAGGCACTGAAGCTTTCTTT.

This clonotype occurred a few times. The chain carries TRBV24-1 and TRBJ2-7; TRBD2 matches 8 bases. This CDR3 is built from 13 residues. The germline V gene has CDR1 KGHDR and CDR2 SFDVKD. Trimming took 9 bases from V and 2 from J; bases not matched to a gene: 5. Written as DNA, the CDR3 is TGTGCCACCGGAACTAGCGGTACCTACGAGCAGTACTTC. It codes for CATGTSGTYEQYF.

The chain recombines TRBV2 with TRBJ1-1; tentative D call: TRBD1 (6 bases). The length of the CDR3 is 15 residues. Germline V gene data show CDR1 as SNHLY and CDR2 as FYNNEI. The V and J ends lost 6 bases and 6 bases respectively, with 20 bases between them. Here the CDR3 DNA reads TGTGCCAGCAGATCAAACAGGGACCCGGGACCTGAAGCTTTCTTT. It is translated as CASRSNRDPGPEAFF.

This sequence joins TRBV20-1 and TRBJ2-1, with 11 bases that match TRBD2. J lost 4 bases, V lost 6 bases, and 8 bases had no gene match. CDR3 size: 15 residues. Germline assignment: CDR1 DFQATT and CDR2 SNEGSKA (reference sequence). The CDR3 sequence is CSAKGLAASYNEQFF. For the CDR3, the DNA is TGCAGTGCCAAGGGACTAGCGGCAAGTTACAATGAGCAGTTCTTC.

This clonotype has just a few counts. Written as DNA, the CDR3 is TGCGCCAGCAGCGTGACAGGGAGTAGAGAAAACACCATATATTTT. Translation gives CASSVTGSRENTIYF. The chain joins TRBV5-1 to TRBJ1-3; 7 nucleotides match TRBD1. Trimming cost V 4 bases and J 6 bases; bases outside gene matches: 10. Germline lookup yields CDR1 SGHRS and CDR2 YFSETQ. The CDR3 spans 15 residues.

This clonotype was counted at least ten times. Here the CDR3 reads CASSSFIGTEAFF. For the CDR3, the DNA is TGTGCCAGCAGTTCCTTTATCGGCACTGAAGCTTTCTTT. The chain has TRBV12-3 or TRBV12-4 and TRBJ1-1, with D unresolved. Between the trimmed V and J ends, which lost 4 bases and 4 bases, there was a span of 10 bases. The CDR3 has 13 residues.

The rearrangement links TRBV9 to TRBJ1-1; D may be TRBD1 (5 bases). V lost 2 bases and J lost 7, with 15 bases in between. Germline V gene data show CDR1 as SGDLS and CDR2 as YYNGEE. CDR3 length: 14 amino acids. CDR3 sequence (DNA): TGTGCCAGCAGCGTCTTGGGGCGGATAGATGAAGCTTTCTTT. It is translated as CASSVLGRIDEAFF.